This T cell receptor beta chain originates from a study of control samples from healthy donors and cancer patients. Profiled with immunoSEQ multiplex PCR; TCRdb holds only in-frame clones, not every one. Of about 80,000 clones in the sample, just under 90% were seen once. V was cut by 3 bases and J by 7 bases, with 13 bases left in between. Germline V gene sequence: CDR1 SGHRS, CDR2 YFSETQ. The CDR3 has 13 amino acids. The TCR sequence derives from a man aged 45 to 65 in good health. The rearrangement uses TRBV5-1 and TRBJ1-1; D is unclear. Sequences were obtained from blood. The CDR3: CASSSEPANEAFF. For the CDR3, the DNA is TGCGCCAGCAGCTCAGAGCCGGCGAATGAAGCTTTCTTT.